The 6 T cell receptor beta chains reported below all come from one sample, sequenced in a study of cytomegalovirus exposure and HLA in healthy donors. 60 Vbeta and 13 Jbeta primers were used in PCR. Profiled with immunoSEQ multiplex PCR; TCRdb holds only in-frame clones, not every one. The sample shows about 130,000 clones, 15% to 20% of them seen only once. The sample consisted of PBMCs. Source of these receptors: a female donor in good health and CMV-seropositive.

A few counts support this clone. The chain uses TRBV4-1 and TRBJ2-1; 7 bases match TRBD2. Looked up from germline, CDR1 is MGHRA and CDR2 is YSYEKL. V dropped 2 bases and J dropped 0; count of bases not matched to a gene: 1. The CDR3 spans 15 residues. CDR3 region: CASSQRGDSYNEQFF. The CDR3 bases are TGCGCCAGCAGCCAACGGGGGGACTCCTACAATGAGCAGTTCTTC.

This clone was seen a few times. The chain is built from TRBV10-3 and TRBJ2-7; 10 nucleotides match TRBD2. CDR3 size: 19 residues. CDR1 ENHRY and CDR2 SYGVKD come from the germline V gene. Trimming took 6 bases from V and 5 from J; bases not matched to a gene: 22. The CDR3 region is CAISPRGSGGASERDEQYF. Here the CDR3 DNA reads TGTGCCATCAGCCCCAGGGGAAGCGGGGGGGCCTCGGAACGGGACGAGCAGTACTTC.

This clone occurred a few times. This chain joins TRBV7-9 and TRBJ2-7; weak D call: TRBD1 (6 bases). CDR1 and CDR2 (germline): SEHNR, FQNEAQ (reference sequence). CDR3 length: 16 amino acids. V lost 7 bases to trimming and J lost 6 bases, with 25 bases between them. The CDR3 nucleotides read TGTGCCAGCACGAACGCGGGTTGGGGCAGGGGTGCCGAGCAGTACTTC. It is translated as CASTNAGWGRGAEQYF.

This clone has only a few counts. The chain couples TRBV2 to TRBJ1-5; 8 bases line up with TRBD1. Germline values: CDR1 SNHLY, CDR2 FYNNEI. With 6 bases clipped from V and 8 bases from J, the junction kept 9 bases outside the gene matches. The CDR3 covers 14 residues. DNA for the CDR3: TGTGCCAGCAGCGACTCGGGACAGGTGAAGCCCCAGCATTTT. Protein product: CASSDSGQVKPQHF.

The rearrangement links TRBV29-1 to TRBJ1-1; D not resolved. Germline assignment: CDR1 SQVTM and CDR2 ANQGSEA. V was shortened by 6 bases and J by 5 bases, with 13 bases between the two germline ends. CDR3 size: 12 residues. CDR3 residues: CSVGRLGTEAFF. Here the CDR3 DNA reads TGCAGCGTGGGGAGGTTGGGGACTGAAGCTTTCTTT.

The J gene is TRBJ2-3, the V gene TRBV28; possibly TRBD2 for D (6 bases). The CDR3 is 16 residues long. The germline V and J ends were trimmed by 5 bases and 3 bases, with 18 bases remaining between them. Germline CDR1 is MDHEN and CDR2 is SYDVKM. This CDR3 is CASSLNPGVVTDTQYF. CDR3 bases: TGTGCCAGCAGTCTTAATCCGGGGGTCGTAACAGATACGCAGTATTTT.